This T cell receptor beta chain was recovered during a study of blood T cell repertoires in COVID-19. Study-wide context: Acute and convalescent COVID-19 samples came from the United States, Italy and Spain. In each case, the material was cDNA or gDNA derived from T cells, B-cell-depleted T cells, or PBMCs.

Clinical histories supplied by participants themselves formed the basis of cohort assignment. The protocol was immunoSEQ multiplex PCR, while the TCRdb copy is restricted to in-frame clones and leaves out a portion. There are 240,000 or so clones in the sample; around 90% occur only once, and less than 0.9% lies in the top ten. The J segment lost 4 bases and the V segment lost 1 base, leaving 3 bases of the junction unmatched. The CDR3 is made up of 15 amino acids. CDR1 and CDR2 from the germline V gene are KGHSH and LQKENI. The clonotype was recovered from a man aged 45-65 years who had been exposed to COVID-19. The rearrangement uses TRBV18 and TRBJ1-5; the match to TRBD1 covers 8 bases. Material for sequencing was PBMCs or T cells enriched from blood (not recorded which). The CDR3 DNA is TGTGCCAGCTCACCACTGACAGGGGAGAATCAGCCCCAGCATTTT. Protein sequence: CASSPLTGENQPQHF.